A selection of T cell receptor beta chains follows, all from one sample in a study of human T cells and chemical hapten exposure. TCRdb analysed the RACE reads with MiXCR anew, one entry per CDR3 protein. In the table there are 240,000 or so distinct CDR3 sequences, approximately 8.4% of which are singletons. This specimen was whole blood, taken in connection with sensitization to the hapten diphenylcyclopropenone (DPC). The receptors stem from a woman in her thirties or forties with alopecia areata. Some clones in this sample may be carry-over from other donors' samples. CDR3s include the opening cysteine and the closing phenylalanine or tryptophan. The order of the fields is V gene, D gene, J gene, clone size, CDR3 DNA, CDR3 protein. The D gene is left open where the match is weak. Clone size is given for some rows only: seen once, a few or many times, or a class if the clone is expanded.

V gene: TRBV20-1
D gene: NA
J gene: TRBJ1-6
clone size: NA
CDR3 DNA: TGCAGTGCTCAGAGGACCGAGAGCTCCTATAATTCACCCCTCCACTTT
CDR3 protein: CSAQRTESSYNSPLHF

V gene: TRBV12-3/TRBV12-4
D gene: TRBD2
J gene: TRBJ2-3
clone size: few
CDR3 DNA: TGTGCCAGCAGTCCGGGACTAGCGGGGGGCATCACAGATACGCAGTATTTT
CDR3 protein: CASSPGLAGGITDTQYF

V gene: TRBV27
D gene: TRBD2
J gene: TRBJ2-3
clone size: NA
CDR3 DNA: TGTGCCAGCAGTCCCCTGACTAGCGGCAGCACAGATACGCAGTATTTT
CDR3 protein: CASSPLTSGSTDTQYF

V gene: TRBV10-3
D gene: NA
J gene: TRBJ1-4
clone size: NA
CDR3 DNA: TGTGCCATCAGTCCCGACCCCGGACGGGTTGAAAAACTGTTTTTT
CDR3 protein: CAISPDPGRVEKLFF

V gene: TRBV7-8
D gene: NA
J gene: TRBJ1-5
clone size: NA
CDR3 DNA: TGTGCCAGCAGCTTAGCGGCGTCCGTAGCTCAGCCCCAGCATTTT
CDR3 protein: CASSLAASVAQPQHF

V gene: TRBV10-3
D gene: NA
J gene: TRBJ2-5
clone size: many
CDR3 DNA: TGTGCCATCAGTGAGTCGGAGGAGACCCAGTACTTC
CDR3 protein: CAISESEETQYF

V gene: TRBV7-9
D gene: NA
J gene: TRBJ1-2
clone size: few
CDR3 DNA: TGTGCCAGCAGCCCACGTGAAGGATATGGCTACACCTTC
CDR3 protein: CASSPREGYGYTF

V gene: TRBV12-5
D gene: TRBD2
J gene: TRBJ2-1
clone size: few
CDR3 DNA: TGTGCTAGTGGTTTGGTACTAGGTAGCGGGAGGGCCACGAAGGATAATGAGCAGTTCTTC
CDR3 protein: CASGLVLGSGRATKDNEQFF

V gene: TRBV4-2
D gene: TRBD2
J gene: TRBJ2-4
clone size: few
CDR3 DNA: TGTGCCAGCAGCCAAGACTGGGATAGCGGGAGGGCCGGAAACATTCAGTACTTC
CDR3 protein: CASSQDWDSGRAGNIQYF

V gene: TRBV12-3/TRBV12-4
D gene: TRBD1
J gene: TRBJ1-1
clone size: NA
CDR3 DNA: TGTGTCAGCAAAAAGGGACAGAACTTGAACACTGAAGCTTTCTTT
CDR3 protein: CVSKKGQNLNTEAFF

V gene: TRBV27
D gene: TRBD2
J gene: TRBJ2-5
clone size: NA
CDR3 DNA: TGTGCCAGCAGCGTAGCGGGTCCCCAAGAGACCCAGTACTTC
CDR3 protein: CASSVAGPQETQYF

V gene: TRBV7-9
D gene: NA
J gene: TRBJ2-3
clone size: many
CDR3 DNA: TGTGCCAGCAAATTACACGGGGAGGCTAGGATCACAGATACGCAGTATTTT
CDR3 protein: CASKLHGEARITDTQYF

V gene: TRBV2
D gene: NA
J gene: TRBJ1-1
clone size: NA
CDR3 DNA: TGTGCCAGCAGTGGTCGGGATACTGAAGCTTTCTTT
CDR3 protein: CASSGRDTEAFF

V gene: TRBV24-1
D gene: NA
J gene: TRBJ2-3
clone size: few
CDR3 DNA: TGTGCCACCAGTGCGTGGGAGACTGATACGCAGTATTTT
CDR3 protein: CATSAWETDTQYF

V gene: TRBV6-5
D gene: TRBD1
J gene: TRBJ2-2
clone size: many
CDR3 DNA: TGTGCCAGCAGTTACTGGGGACAGGGGGCGTTATCCGGGGAGCTGTTTTTT
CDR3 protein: CASSYWGQGALSGELFF

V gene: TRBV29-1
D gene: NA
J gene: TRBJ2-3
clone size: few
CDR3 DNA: TGCAGCGTTCCAAGACTGATCAGCACAGATACGCAGTATTTT
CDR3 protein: CSVPRLISTDTQYF

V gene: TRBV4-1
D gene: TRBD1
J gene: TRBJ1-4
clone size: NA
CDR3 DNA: TGCGCCAGCAGCCAAGGACAGGGGAGGGGAGAAAAACTGTTTTTT
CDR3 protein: CASSQGQGRGEKLFF

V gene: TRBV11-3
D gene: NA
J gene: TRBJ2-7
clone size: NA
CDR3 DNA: TGTGCCAGCAGCTTAGATAAGTCCTACGAGCAGTACTTC
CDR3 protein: CASSLDKSYEQYF

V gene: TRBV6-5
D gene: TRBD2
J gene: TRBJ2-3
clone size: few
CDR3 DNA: TGTGCCAGCAGTTGGTCTAGCGGTTTCACAGATACGCAGTATTTT
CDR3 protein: CASSWSSGFTDTQYF

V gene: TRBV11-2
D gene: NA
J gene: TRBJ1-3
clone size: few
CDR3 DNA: TGTGCCAGCAGCGGGAACAGGGTCTCTGGAAACACCATATATTTT
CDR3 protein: CASSGNRVSGNTIYF

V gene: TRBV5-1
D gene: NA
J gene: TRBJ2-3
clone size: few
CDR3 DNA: TGCGCCAGCAGCTTGGCCTGGAGTAGCACAGATACGCAGTATTTT
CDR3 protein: CASSLAWSSTDTQYF

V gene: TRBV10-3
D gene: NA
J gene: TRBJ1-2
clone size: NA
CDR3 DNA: TGTGCCATCAGCCCATCCGGGACACAGTATGGCTACACCTTC
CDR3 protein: CAISPSGTQYGYTF

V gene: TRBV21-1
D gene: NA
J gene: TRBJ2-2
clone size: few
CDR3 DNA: TGTGCCACCTATGAGGGAGAGGGCACCGGGGAGCTGTTTTTT
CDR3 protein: CATYEGEGTGELFF

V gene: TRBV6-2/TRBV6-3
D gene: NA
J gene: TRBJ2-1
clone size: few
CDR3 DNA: TGTGCCAGCAGTTATCCGCACAATGAGCAGTTCTTC
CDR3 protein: CASSYPHNEQFF

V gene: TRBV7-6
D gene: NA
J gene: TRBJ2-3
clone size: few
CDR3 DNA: TGTGCCAGCAGCTTATTAGGTGTCGGACCCGGACGTAGCACAGATACGCAGTATTTT
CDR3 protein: CASSLLGVGPGRSTDTQYF

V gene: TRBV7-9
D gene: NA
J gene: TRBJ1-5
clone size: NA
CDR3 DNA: TGTGCCAGCAATGGAGGACACCCGAATCAGCCCCAGCATTTT
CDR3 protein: CASNGGHPNQPQHF

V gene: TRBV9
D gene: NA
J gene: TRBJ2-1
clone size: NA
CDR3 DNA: TGTGCCAGCAGCGTCGACAGCTATTCCTACAATGAGCAGTTCTTC
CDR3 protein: CASSVDSYSYNEQFF

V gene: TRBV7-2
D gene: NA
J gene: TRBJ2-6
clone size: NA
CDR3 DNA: TGTGCCAGCAGCTTTCGATCTGGGGCCAACGTCCTGACTTTC
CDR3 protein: CASSFRSGANVLTF

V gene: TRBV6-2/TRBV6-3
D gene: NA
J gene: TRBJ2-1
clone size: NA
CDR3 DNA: TGTGCCAGCAGTTATAGCGACCTGATGAATGAGCAGTTCTTC
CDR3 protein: CASSYSDLMNEQFF

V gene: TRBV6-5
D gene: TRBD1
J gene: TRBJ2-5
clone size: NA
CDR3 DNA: TGTGCCAGCAGTTCCCTAAGGACAGGGGGCAAGAAGACCCAGTACTTC
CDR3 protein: CASSSLRTGGKKTQYF

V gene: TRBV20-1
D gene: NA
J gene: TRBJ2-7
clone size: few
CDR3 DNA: TGCAGTGCTAAGAGGCGGCCCGGGGAGTACGAGCAGTACTTC
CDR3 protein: CSAKRRPGEYEQYF

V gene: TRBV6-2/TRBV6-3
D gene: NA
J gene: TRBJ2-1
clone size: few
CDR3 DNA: TGTGCCAGCAGGGTGGGTACTTGGTCCTACAATGAGCAGTTCTTC
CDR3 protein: CASRVGTWSYNEQFF

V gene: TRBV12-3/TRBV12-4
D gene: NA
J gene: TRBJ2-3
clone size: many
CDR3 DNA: TGTGCCAGCAGTTTCTTCGGTGGCAGCGCAGATACGCAGTATTTT
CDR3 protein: CASSFFGGSADTQYF

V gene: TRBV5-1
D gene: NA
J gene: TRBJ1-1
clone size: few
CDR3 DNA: TGCGCCAGCAGCTTGTATGGGGGAAACACTGAAGCTTTCTTT
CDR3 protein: CASSLYGGNTEAFF

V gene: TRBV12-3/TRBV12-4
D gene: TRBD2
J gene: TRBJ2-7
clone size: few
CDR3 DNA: TGTGCCAGCAGGCTGACTAGCGAGGACTCCTACGAGCAGTACTTC
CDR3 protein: CASRLTSEDSYEQYF

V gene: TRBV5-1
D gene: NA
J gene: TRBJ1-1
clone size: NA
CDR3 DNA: TGCGCCAGCAGCTGGAACAGGGACACTGAAGCTTTCTTT
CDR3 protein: CASSWNRDTEAFF

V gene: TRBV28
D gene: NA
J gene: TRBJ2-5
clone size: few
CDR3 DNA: TGTGCCAGCAGTTCCAAAACTTACCAGAGGGCCCAAGAGACCCAGTACTTC
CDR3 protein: CASSSKTYQRAQETQYF

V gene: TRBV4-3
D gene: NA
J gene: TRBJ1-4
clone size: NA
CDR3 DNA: TGCGCCAGCAGCCAAGATCCGGGGGTTTTGGATGAAAAACTGTTTTTT
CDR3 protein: CASSQDPGVLDEKLFF

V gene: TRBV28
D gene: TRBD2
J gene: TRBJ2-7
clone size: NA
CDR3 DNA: TGTGCCAGCAGTTCCAGGGCTAGCGGCTCCTACGAGCAGTACTTC
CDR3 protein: CASSSRASGSYEQYF

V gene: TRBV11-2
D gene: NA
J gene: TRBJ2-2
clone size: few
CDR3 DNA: TGTGCCAGCAGCACAGGGTACACCGGGGAGCTGTTTTTT
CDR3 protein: CASSTGYTGELFF

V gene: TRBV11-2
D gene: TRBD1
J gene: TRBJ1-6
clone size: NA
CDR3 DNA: TGTGCCAGCAGCACAGGGGTGAAAAATTCACCCCTCCACTTT
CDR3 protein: CASSTGVKNSPLHF

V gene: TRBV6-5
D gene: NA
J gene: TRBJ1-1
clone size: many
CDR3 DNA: TGTGCCAGCAGTGGGCCGACAGGGAACACTGAAGCTTTCTTT
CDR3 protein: CASSGPTGNTEAFF

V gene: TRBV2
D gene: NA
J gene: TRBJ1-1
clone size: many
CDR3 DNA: TGTGCCAGCACCCGTGACCTGAACACTGAAGCTTTCTTT
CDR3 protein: CASTRDLNTEAFF

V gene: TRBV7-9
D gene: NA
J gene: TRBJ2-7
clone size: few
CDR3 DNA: TGTGCCAGCAGCCAACCCGCTAGGGGCGAGCAGTACTTC
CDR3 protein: CASSQPARGEQYF

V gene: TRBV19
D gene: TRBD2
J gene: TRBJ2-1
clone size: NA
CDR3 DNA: TGTGCCAGTAGTATGGGGACTAGCGGGAACTCCTACAATGAGCAGTTCTTC
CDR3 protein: CASSMGTSGNSYNEQFF

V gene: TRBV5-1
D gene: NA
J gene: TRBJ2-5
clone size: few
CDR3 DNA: TGCGCCAGCAGCCAGGCGAGAGGGCCGCTTGAAGAGACCCAGTACTTC
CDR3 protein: CASSQARGPLEETQYF

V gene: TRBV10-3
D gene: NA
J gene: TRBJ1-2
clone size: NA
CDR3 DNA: TGTGCCATCAGTGATCGGGAGGACTATGGCTACACCTTC
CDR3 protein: CAISDREDYGYTF